This TCR beta chain was recorded in a study of T cells in Graves' hyperthyroidism and ophthalmopathy. Study-wide results and limits: Median prediction lead before ophthalmopathy onset was 6.5 to 7 months with the model.

The sample holds many counts of this clonotype. What it binds is unknown. Inclusion characteristics of ophthalmopathy patients comprised a Clinical Activity Score of at least 3, a NOSPECS grade of at least 4, and duration under 3 months. Pregnant or lactating patients were excluded, as were those with uncontrolled infection or other autoimmune disease. Out of over 7.5 ml of fresh peripheral blood came the PBMCs. V was shortened by 7 bases and J by 7 bases, with 19 bases between the two germline ends. Germline V gives CDR1 MNHEY, CDR2 SMNVEV (reference sequence). This CDR3 region has 14 residues. Regions amplified from RNA transcripts were the TCR beta CDR3 regions. TCR CDR3 regions were first amplified by RT-PCR with HTBI primers. Using its own MiXCR run on the multiplex PCR reads, TCRdb lists one record per CDR3 protein. Of about 600,000 distinct CDR3 sequences listed, 12% to 15% were seen once; the top ten hold around 7%.

The chain employs TRBV27 and TRBJ1-2; no reliable D call. This TCR was sampled from a woman aged 18-29 years with Graves' ophthalmopathy. The sample consisted of blood. CDR3 nucleotide sequence: TGTGCCAGCACCACCCTTGGGGTTTCAGGTGGCTACACCTTC. Protein sequence: CASTTLGVSGGYTF.